This T cell receptor beta chain was observed in a study of cytomegalovirus exposure and HLA in healthy donors. Notes on the study in general: Researchers reported that a few CMV-associated chains were confirmed in vitro as CMV antigen-specific. Analysis was performed later, and it showed HLA-associated TCR beta chains to be more clonally expanded than equally common others. Immune exposure information available was restricted to CMV serostatus.

PCR involved 60 Vbeta and 13 Jbeta primers. This table comes from immunoSEQ multiplex PCR, and its TCRdb copy is limited to in-frame clones, with some not included. The sample consists of roughly 190,000 clones, over 70% of them appearing once. Participants comprised healthy donors of bone marrow. Germline CDR1 and CDR2: SEHNR and FQNEAQ (reference sequence). The CDR3 consists of 15 residues. V was cut by 3 bases and J by 4 bases, with 14 bases left in between. To note about this clone: What it binds is not known.

Sequencing used PBMCs. This TCR came from a man aged 50-60 years in good health and CMV-seronegative. The J gene is TRBJ2-3, the V gene TRBV7-9; a possible D gene is TRBD1 (5 bases). This CDR3 is CASSFFWGMSDTQYF. In nucleotides, the CDR3 is TGTGCCAGCAGCTTTTTCTGGGGCATGTCAGATACGCAGTATTTT.